One and the same sample provided the 2 T cell receptor beta chains below, sequenced in a study of blood T cell repertoires in COVID-19. Sequencing was performed with immunoSEQ multiplex PCR; in TCRdb, only in-frame clones are kept and a portion is missing. The sample records under 95,000 clones, around nine tenths being singletons. The sequencing sample was made of peripheral blood. These receptors were obtained from a woman of 80 years or more with acute or convalescent COVID-19.

The chain couples TRBV6-2 or TRBV6-3 to TRBJ2-7; D is ambiguous. This CDR3 region has 12 residues. V was shortened by 6 bases and J by 2 bases, with 8 bases between the two germline ends. Looked up from germline, CDR1 is MNHEY and CDR2 is SVGEGT. The CDR3 sequence: CASSLSTYEQYF. CDR3 DNA sequence: TGTGCCAGCAGCCTCTCTACCTACGAGCAGTACTTC.

This clone was seen once. J is TRBJ2-4 and V is TRBV30; a possible D gene is TRBD2 (7 bases). This CDR3 is 16 amino acids long. Trimming pared 3 bases from V and 9 bases from J, leaving 24 bases between. CDR1 is GTSNPN, CDR2 SVGIG, per germline (reference sequence). The CDR3 nucleotides read TGTGCCTGGAGACGAGGGGGGGAGGGAGTAGGGAGCATTCAGTACTTC. The encoded protein is CAWRRGGEGVGSIQYF. Looking up the rest from reference TRBV30 and TRBJ2-4 gives the full variable domain: SQTIHQWPATLVQPVGSPLSLECTVEGTSNPNLYWYRQAAGRGLQLLFYSVGIGQISSEVPQNLSASRPQDRQFILSSKKLLLSDSGFYLCAWRRGGEGVGSIQYFGAGTRLSVL.